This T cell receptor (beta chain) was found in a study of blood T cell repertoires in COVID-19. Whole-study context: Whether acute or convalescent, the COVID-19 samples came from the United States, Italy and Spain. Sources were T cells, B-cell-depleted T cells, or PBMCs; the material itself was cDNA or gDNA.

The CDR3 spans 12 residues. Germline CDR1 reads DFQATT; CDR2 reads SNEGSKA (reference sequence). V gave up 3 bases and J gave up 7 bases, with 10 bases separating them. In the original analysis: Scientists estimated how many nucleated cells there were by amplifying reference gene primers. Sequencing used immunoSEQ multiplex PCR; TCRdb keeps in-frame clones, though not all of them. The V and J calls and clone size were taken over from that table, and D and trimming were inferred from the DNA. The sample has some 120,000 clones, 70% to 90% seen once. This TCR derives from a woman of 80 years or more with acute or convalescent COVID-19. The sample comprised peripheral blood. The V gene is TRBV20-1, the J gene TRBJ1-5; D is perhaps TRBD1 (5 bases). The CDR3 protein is CSASVGGQPQHF. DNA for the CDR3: TGCAGTGCTAGTGTGGGGGGACAGCCCCAGCATTTT.